This T cell receptor beta chain was retrieved from a study of OX40 agonist ivuxolimab in advanced cancers. The assay was immunoSEQ multiplex PCR, and TCRdb's table has in-frame clones only and misses some. Of about 35,000 clones in the sample, roughly 82% were seen once. Overall study findings and caveats: CD8+ T cells were the subset that, on average, had more expanded clones than CD4+.

V lost 5 bases to trimming and J lost 2 bases, with 22 bases between them. This CDR3 spans 16 amino acids. Looked up from germline, CDR1 is SQVTM and CDR2 is ANQGSEA. This clone was seen only a few times. Antigen specificity is unknown. The sequenced sample was CD4+ or CD8+ T cells sorted from blood, obtained in a trial of the OX40 agonist ivuxolimab. This chain links TRBV29-1 with TRBJ2-7, with D perhaps matching TRBD2 (6 bases). The receptor's source is an adult with an advanced solid tumor such as melanoma, head and neck, liver or kidney cancer. The CDR3 DNA reads as TGCAGCGTTTCATTGGGACCGGGACTGAGGGCCTACGAGCAGTACTTC. As protein: CSVSLGPGLRAYEQYF.